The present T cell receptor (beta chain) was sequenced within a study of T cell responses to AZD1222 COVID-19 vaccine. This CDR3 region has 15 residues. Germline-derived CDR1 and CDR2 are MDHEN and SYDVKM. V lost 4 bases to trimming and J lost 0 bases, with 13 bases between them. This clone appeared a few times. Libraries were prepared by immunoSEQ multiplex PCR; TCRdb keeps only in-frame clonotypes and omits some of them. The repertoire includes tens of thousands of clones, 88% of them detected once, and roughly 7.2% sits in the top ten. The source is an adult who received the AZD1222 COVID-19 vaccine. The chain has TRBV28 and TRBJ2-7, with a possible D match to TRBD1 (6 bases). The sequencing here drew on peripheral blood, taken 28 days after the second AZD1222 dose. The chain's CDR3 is CASSSQGQSSYEQYF. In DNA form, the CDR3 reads TGTGCCAGCAGTTCCCAAGGACAGAGCTCCTACGAGCAGTACTTC.